Each of the 5 T cell receptor beta chains below was sequenced from the same sample in a study of T cell changes during pregnancy in multiple sclerosis. Data came from immunoSEQ multiplex PCR; TCRdb stores just in-frame clones and leaves some out. The sample has around 15,000 clones; over 90% are singletons. The specimen comprised peripheral blood, sampled in the second trimester of pregnancy. Every receptor here comes from a female donor in good health, enrolled as a control in a pregnancy study.

This chain connects TRBV2 to TRBJ1-1; TRBD1 matches at 9 bases. There are 14 residues in the CDR3. Germline assignment: CDR1 SNHLY and CDR2 FYNNEI. The ends lost 4 bases at V and 5 bases at J; junction bases unmatched: 5. CDR3 nucleotide sequence: TGTGCCAGCAGTGCAGTGACAGGGGGAACTGAAGCTTTCTTT. Translation gives CASSAVTGGTEAFF.

This clone has just one count. This chain links TRBV2 with TRBJ1-1; D is undetermined. The CDR3 is 11 residues long. CDR1 and CDR2 from the germline V gene are SNHLY and FYNNEI. Trimming pared 7 bases from V and 8 bases from J, leaving 11 bases between. This CDR3 is CASMRIGEAFF. The CDR3 DNA sequence: TGTGCCAGCATGAGGATCGGGGAAGCTTTCTTT.

The chain's CDR3 is CASSPLGRASGTTYEQYF. Written as DNA, the CDR3 is TGTGCCAGCAGCCCTCTAGGCCGGGCTAGCGGAACAACCTACGAGCAGTACTTC. This chain uses TRBV14 with TRBJ2-7; 7 nucleotides match TRBD2. The CDR3 length is 18 residues. J lost 2 bases, V lost 4 bases, and 17 bases had no gene match. Looked up from germline, CDR1 is SGHDN and CDR2 is FVKESK.

CDR3 amino acids: CASSEEGQGMSEQYF. The CDR3 DNA sequence: TGTGCCAGCAGTGAAGAGGGACAGGGGATGAGCGAGCAGTACTTC. The V call is TRBV2, the J call TRBJ2-7; 10 positions match TRBD1. CDR3 size: 15 residues. With 1 base clipped from V and 6 bases from J, the junction kept 6 bases outside the gene matches. Germline V CDR1 and CDR2: SNHLY, FYNNEI.

V and J are TRBV6-1 and TRBJ1-3, with a possible D match to TRBD1 (6 bases). Germline values: CDR1 MNHNS, CDR2 SASEGT. This CDR3 is built from 17 residues. With 2 bases removed from V and 1 base from J, the gap between germline ends came to 15 bases. CDR3 DNA sequence: TGTGCCAGCAGTGAAAGTGCCAGGGGAAGTTCTGGAAACACCATATATTTT. Amino acids: CASSESARGSSGNTIYF.